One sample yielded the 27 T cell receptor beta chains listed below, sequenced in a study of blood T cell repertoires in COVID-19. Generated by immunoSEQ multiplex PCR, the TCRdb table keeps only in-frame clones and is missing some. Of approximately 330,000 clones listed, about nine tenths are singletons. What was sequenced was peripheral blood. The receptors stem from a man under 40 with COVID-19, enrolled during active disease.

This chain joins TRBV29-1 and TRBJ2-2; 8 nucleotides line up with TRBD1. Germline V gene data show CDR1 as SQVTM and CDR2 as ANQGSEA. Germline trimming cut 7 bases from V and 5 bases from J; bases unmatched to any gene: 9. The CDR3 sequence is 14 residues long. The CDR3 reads CSARDRKGTGELFF. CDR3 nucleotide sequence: TGCAGCGCCAGGGACAGGAAGGGGACCGGGGAGCTGTTTTTT.

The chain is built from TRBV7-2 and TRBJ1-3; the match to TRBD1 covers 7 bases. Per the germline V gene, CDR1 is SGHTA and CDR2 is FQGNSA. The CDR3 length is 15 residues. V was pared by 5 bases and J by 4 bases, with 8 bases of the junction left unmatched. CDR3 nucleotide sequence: TGTGCCAGCAGCGCCCGACAGGGATCCGGAAACACCATATATTTT. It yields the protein CASSARQGSGNTIYF. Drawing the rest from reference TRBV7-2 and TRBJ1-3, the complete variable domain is GAGVSQSPSNKVTEKGKDVELRCDPISGHTALYWYRQSLGQGLEFLIYFQGNSAPDKSGLPSDRFSAERTGGSVSTLTIQRTQQEDSAVYLCASSARQGSGNTIYFGEGSWLTVV.

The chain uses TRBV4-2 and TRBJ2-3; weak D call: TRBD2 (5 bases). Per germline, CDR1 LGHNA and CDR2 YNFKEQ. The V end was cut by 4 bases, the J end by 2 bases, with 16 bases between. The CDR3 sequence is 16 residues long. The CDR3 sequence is CASSRVSRDPTDTQYF. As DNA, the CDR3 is TGTGCCAGCAGCCGGGTTTCGAGGGATCCCACAGATACGCAGTATTTT.

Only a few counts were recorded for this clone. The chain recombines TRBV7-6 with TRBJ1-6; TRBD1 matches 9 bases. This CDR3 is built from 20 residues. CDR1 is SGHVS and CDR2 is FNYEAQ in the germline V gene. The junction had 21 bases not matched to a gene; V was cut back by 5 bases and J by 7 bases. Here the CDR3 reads CASSPLNRGQGVVTNSPLHF. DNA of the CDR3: TGTGCCAGCAGCCCACTGAATCGGGGACAGGGTGTTGTTACGAATTCACCCCTCCACTTT.

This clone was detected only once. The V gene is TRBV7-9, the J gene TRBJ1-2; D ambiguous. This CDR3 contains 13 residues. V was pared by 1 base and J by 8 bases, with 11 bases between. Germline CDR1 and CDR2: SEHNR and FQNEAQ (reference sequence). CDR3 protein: CASSLVAEGGYTF. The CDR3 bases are TGTGCCAGCAGCTTAGTGGCGGAGGGCGGCTACACCTTC.

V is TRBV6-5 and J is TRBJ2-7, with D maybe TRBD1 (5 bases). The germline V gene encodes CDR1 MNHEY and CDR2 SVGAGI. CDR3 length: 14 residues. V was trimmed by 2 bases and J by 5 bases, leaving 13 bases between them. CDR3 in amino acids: CASSYNRRAHEQYF. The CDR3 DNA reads TGTGCCAGCAGTTACAATCGCAGGGCCCACGAGCAGTACTTC.

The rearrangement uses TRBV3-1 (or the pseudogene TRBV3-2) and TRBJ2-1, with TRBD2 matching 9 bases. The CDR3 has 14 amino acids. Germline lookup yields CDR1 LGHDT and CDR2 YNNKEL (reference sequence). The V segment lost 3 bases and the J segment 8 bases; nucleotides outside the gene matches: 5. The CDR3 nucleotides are TGTGCCAGCAGCCAGCGGGAGGGCCCGTATGAGCAGTTCTTC. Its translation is CASSQREGPYEQFF.

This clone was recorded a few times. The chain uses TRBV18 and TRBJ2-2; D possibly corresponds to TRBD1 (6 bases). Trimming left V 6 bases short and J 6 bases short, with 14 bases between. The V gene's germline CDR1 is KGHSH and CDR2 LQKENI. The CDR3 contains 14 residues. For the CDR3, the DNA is TGTGCCAGCTCGCCGACAGGTAGCGCCGGGGAGCTGTTTTTT. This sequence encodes CASSPTGSAGELFF.

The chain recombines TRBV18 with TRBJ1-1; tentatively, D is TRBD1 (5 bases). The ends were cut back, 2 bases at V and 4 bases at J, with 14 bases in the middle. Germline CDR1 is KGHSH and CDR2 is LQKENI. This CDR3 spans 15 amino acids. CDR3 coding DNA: TGTGCCAGCTCACCAGTGGACGGGGGGTTCACTGAAGCTTTCTTT. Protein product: CASSPVDGGFTEAFF.

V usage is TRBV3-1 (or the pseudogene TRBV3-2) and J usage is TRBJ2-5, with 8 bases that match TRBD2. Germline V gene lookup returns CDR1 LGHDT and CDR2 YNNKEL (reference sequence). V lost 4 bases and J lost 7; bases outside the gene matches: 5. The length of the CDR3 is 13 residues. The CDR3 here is CASSRGAGGTQYF. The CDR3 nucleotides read TGTGCCAGCAGCCGCGGTGCGGGGGGGACCCAGTACTTC.

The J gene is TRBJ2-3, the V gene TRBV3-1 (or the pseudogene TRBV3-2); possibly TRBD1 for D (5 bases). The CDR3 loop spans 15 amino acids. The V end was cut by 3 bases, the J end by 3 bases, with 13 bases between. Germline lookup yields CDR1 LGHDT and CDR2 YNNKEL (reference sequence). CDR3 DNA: TGTGCCAGCAGCCATTTCCGGACAAAGACAGATACGCAGTATTTT. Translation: CASSHFRTKTDTQYF.

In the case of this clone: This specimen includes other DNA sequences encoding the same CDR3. CDR3 amino acids: CASSLETGGYTEAFF. The CDR3 DNA follows: TGTGCCAGCTCACTTGAGACAGGGGGCTATACTGAAGCTTTCTTT. The V gene is TRBV18, the J gene TRBJ1-1, with 10 bases matching TRBD1. Trimming removed 4 bases from V and 5 bases from J; junction bases left unmatched: 7. CDR1 KGHSH and CDR2 LQKENI come from the germline V gene. The CDR3 is 15 residues long.

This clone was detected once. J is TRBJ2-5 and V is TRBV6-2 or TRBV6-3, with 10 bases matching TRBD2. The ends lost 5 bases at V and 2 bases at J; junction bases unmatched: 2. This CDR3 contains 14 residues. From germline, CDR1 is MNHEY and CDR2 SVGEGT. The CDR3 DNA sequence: TGTGCCAGCAGTAGGACTAGCGGACAAGAGACCCAGTACTTC. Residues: CASSRTSGQETQYF.

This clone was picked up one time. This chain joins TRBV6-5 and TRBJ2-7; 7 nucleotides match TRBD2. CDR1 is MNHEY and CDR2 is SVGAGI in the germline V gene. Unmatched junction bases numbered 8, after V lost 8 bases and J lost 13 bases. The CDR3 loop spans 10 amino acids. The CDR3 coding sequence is TGTGCCAGCGGGAGGGACGGCTCTTACTTC. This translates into CASGRDGSYF.

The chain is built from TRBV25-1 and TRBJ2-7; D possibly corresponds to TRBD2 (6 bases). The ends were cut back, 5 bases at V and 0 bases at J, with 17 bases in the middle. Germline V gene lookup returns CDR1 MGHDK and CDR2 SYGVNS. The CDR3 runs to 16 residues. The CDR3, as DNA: TGTGCCAGCAGTCCCCGGGGTAGCGGACCCTCCTACGAGCAGTACTTC. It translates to CASSPRGSGPSYEQYF.

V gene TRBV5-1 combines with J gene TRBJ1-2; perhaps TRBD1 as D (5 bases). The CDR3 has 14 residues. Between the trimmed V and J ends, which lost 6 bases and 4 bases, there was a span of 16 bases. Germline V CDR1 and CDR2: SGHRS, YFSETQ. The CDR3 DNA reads TGCGCCAGCAAACCCAGGGTGAATTCCTATGGCTACACCTTC. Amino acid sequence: CASKPRVNSYGYTF.

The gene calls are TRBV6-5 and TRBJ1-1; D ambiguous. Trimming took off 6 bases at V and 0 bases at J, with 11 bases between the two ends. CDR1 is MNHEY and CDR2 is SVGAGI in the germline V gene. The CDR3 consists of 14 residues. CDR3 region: CASRTEQMNTEAFF. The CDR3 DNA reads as TGTGCCAGCAGGACTGAACAAATGAACACTGAAGCTTTCTTT.

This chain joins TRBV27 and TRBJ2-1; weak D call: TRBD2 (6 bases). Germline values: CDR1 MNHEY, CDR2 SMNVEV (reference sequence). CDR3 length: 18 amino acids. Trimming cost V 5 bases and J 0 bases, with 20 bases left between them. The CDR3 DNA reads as TGTGCCAGCAGTCCCATAACCACGACTAGTTCCTCCTACAATGAGCAGTTCTTC. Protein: CASSPITTTSSSYNEQFF.

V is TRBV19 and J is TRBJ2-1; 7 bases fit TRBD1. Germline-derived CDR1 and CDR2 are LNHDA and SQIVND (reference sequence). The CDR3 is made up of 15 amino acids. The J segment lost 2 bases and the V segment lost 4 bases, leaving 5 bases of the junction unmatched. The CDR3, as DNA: TGTGCCAGTAGTAATGAGGGGGCTACCTACAATGAGCAGTTCTTC. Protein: CASSNEGATYNEQFF.

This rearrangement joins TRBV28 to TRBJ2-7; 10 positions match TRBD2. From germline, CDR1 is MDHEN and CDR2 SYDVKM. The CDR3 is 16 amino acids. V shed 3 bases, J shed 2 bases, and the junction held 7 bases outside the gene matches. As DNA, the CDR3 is TGTGCCAGCAGTTTTTCAGAGCGGGAGGGGACCTACGAGCAGTACTTC. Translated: CASSFSEREGTYEQYF. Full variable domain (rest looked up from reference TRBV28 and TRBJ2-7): DVKVTQSSRYLVKRTGEKVFLECVQDMDHENMFWYRQDPGLGLRLIYFSYDVKMKEKGDIPEGYSVSREKKERFSLILESASTNQTSMYLCASSFSEREGTYEQYFGPGTRLTVT.

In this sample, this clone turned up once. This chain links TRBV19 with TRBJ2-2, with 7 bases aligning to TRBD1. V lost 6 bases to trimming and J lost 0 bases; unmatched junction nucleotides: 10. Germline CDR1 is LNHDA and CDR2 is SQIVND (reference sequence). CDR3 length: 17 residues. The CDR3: CASSPSDRTSNTGELFF. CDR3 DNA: TGTGCCAGTAGCCCCTCGGACAGGACGTCGAACACCGGGGAGCTGTTTTTT.

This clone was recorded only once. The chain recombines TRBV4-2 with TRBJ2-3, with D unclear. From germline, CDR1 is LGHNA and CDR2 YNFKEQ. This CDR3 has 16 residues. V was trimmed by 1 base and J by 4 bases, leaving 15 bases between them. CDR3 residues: CASSQAVRSAADTQYF. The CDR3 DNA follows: TGTGCCAGCAGCCAAGCAGTACGGTCGGCGGCAGATACGCAGTATTTT.

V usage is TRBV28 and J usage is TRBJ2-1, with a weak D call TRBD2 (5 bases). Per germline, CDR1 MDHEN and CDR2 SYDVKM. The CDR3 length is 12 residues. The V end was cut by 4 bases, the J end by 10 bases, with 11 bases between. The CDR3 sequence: CASSSRVAEQFF. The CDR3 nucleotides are TGTGCCAGCAGTTCCCGAGTAGCGGAGCAGTTCTTC.

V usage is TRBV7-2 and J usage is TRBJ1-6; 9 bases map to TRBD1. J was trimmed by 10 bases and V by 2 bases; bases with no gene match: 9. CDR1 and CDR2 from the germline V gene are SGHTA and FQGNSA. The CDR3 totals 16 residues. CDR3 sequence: CASSLPGQGQASPLHF. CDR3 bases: TGTGCCAGCAGCTTACCGGGACAGGGACAGGCCTCACCCCTCCACTTT.

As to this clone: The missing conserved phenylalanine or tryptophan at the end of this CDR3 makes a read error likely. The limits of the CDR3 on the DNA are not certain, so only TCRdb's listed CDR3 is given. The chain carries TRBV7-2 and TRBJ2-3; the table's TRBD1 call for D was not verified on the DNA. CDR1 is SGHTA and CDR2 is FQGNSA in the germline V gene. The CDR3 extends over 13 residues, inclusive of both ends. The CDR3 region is CASSLAPYQQGAL.

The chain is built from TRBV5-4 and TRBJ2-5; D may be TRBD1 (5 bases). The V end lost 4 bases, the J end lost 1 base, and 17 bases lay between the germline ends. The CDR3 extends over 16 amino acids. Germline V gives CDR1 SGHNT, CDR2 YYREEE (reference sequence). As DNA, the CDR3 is TGTGCCAGCAGCCCCGCCGTTGGGGCGGTCCAAGAGACCCAGTACTTC. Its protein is CASSPAVGAVQETQYF.

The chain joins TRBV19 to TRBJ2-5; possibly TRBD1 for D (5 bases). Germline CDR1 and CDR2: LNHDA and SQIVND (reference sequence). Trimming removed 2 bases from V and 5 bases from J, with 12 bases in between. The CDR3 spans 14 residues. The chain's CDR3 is CASSIRGGRETQYF. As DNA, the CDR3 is TGTGCCAGTAGTATAAGGGGCGGTCGGGAGACCCAGTACTTC.